These 32 T cell receptor beta chains were sequenced from one sample in a study of OX40 agonist ivuxolimab in advanced cancers. Some clones are missing from TCRdb's copy, which holds only in-frame ones; the method was immunoSEQ multiplex PCR. The sample includes over 60,000 clones, roughly 80% of them seen just once. The source was CD4+ or CD8+ T cells sorted from blood, collected in a trial of the OX40 agonist ivuxolimab. The receptors here all came from an adult with an advanced solid tumor such as melanoma, head and neck, liver or kidney cancer.

CDR3 loop: CASRGTGGGTEAFF. The DNA of the CDR3 is TGTGCCAGCAGGGGTACAGGGGGAGGCACTGAAGCTTTCTTT. The genes are TRBV7-9 and TRBJ1-1, with 8 bases aligning to TRBD1. The V and J ends lost 6 bases and 4 bases, in that order; junction bases with no gene match: 7. The CDR3 runs to 14 residues. Germline CDR1 SEHNR, CDR2 FQNEAQ (reference sequence). The whole variable domain, filled in from reference TRBV7-9 and TRBJ1-1, reads DTGVSQNPRHKITKRGQNVTFRCDPISEHNRLYWYRQTLGQGPEFLTYFQNEAQLEKSRLLSDRFSAERPKGSFSTLEIQRTEQGDSAMYLCASRGTGGGTEAFFGQGTRLTVV.

The V gene is TRBV7-8, the J gene TRBJ2-2, with D hard to call. Trimming removed 2 bases from V and 6 bases from J, with 10 bases in between. This CDR3 is 14 amino acids long. The germline V gene has CDR1 SGHVS and CDR2 FQNEAQ. The CDR3, as DNA: TGTGCCAGCAGCTTAAACAGCTTATCCGGGGAGCTGTTTTTT. Its translation is CASSLNSLSGELFF.

The V gene is TRBV29-1, the J gene TRBJ2-7, with 8 bases matching TRBD2. The ends lost 0 bases at V and 2 bases at J; junction bases unmatched: 6. Per germline, CDR1 SQVTM and CDR2 ANQGSEA. The length of the CDR3 is 15 residues. The CDR3 loop is CSVEDPSGRTYEQYF. The CDR3 region has the DNA TGCAGCGTTGAAGATCCCAGCGGGAGAACCTACGAGCAGTACTTC.

This clone has only one observation. One junction end disagrees with the germline gene, perhaps due to a read error. The V call is TRBV7-3, the J call TRBJ1-1; tentative D call: TRBD1 (5 bases). Looked up from germline, CDR1 is SGHTA and CDR2 is FQGTGA. The CDR3 is 15 residues long. This chain's CDR3 is CANSPVGRVDTEAFF. CDR3 nucleotide sequence: TGTGCCAACAGCCCAGTTGGCAGGGTAGATACTGAAGCTTTCTTT.

The chain employs TRBV27 and TRBJ2-7; unclear D gene. This CDR3 is built from 10 residues. The germline V and J ends were trimmed by 3 bases and 12 bases, with 9 bases remaining between them. The V gene's germline CDR1 is MNHEY and CDR2 SMNVEV (reference sequence). The CDR3 DNA follows: TGTGCCAGCAGTTTTCTTGTGATGTACTTC. This translates into CASSFLVMYF.

This chain joins TRBV5-1 and TRBJ2-1; TRBD1 is a possible D gene (6 bases). The germline V and J ends were trimmed by 4 bases and 3 bases, with 14 bases remaining between them. This CDR3 has 15 amino acids. Germline V CDR1 and CDR2: SGHRS, YFSETQ. CDR3 sequence reads: CASSPADSYYNEQFF. In nucleotides, the CDR3 is TGCGCCAGCAGCCCGGCGGACAGCTACTACAATGAGCAGTTCTTC.

This rearrangement joins TRBV5-1 to TRBJ2-5; D may be TRBD1 (6 bases). This CDR3 region has 14 residues. Germline V gives CDR1 SGHRS, CDR2 YFSETQ. Trimming cost V 1 base and J 5 bases, with 12 bases left between them. CDR3 in DNA: TGCGCCAGCAGCTTGATGGACAGTGGGGAGACCCAGTACTTC. Residues: CASSLMDSGETQYF.

As for this clone: This sample includes further DNA sequences coding for the same CDR3. This chain joins TRBV4-1 and TRBJ2-1; possibly TRBD2 for D (6 bases). The CDR3 contains 15 residues. The germline V and J ends were trimmed by 1 base and 1 base, with 8 bases remaining between them. Per germline, CDR1 MGHRA and CDR2 YSYEKL. The CDR3 sequence: CASSQAGLSYNEQFF. The CDR3 bases are TGCGCCAGCAGCCAAGCGGGACTTTCCTACAATGAGCAGTTCTTC.

The chain uses TRBV6-1 and TRBJ2-7, with a weak D call TRBD2 (5 bases). The CDR3 runs to 13 residues. Germline CDR1 MNHNS, CDR2 SASEGT. The V gene lost 3 bases and the J gene lost 2 bases, with 8 bases spanning the gap. The CDR3 region is CASSEAGPYEQYV. The CDR3 coding sequence is TGTGCCAGCAGTGAGGCGGGTCCCTACGAGCAGTACGTC.

The V gene is TRBV14, the J gene TRBJ2-7; D remains ambiguous. This CDR3 comprises 14 residues. Germline V gene sequence: CDR1 SGHDN, CDR2 FVKESK. The V and J ends lost 1 base and 3 bases respectively, with 10 bases between them. CDR3 nucleotide sequence: TGTGCCAGCAGCCAAGCCCTACCATTCTACGAGCAGTACTTC. Residues: CASSQALPFYEQYF.

The chain uses TRBV6-5 and TRBJ1-5, with 9 positions matching TRBD1. V was pared by 6 bases and J by 1 base, with 4 bases of the junction left unmatched. The CDR3 spans 15 residues. Germline values: CDR1 MNHEY, CDR2 SVGAGI. The CDR3 sequence: CASRSGTGSNQPQHF. CDR3 DNA: TGTGCCAGCAGATCCGGGACAGGGAGCAATCAGCCCCAGCATTTT.

This clone was picked up a small number of times. The chain has TRBV5-4 and TRBJ1-2, with D unresolved. V was trimmed by 4 bases and J by 5 bases, leaving 12 bases between them. CDR1 and CDR2 from the germline V gene are SGHNT and YYREEE (reference sequence). The CDR3 contains 13 residues. The CDR3 is CASSGSTGYGYTF. The CDR3 DNA reads as TGTGCCAGCAGCGGATCAACGGGATATGGCTACACCTTC.

The chain carries TRBV11-3 and TRBJ2-2; no reliable D call. Per the germline V gene, CDR1 is SGHNT and CDR2 is YENEEA. The CDR3 has 12 residues. V gave up 4 bases and J gave up 6 bases, with 6 bases separating them. The CDR3 bases are TGTGCCAGCAGCTGGACCCCCGGGGAGCTGTTTTTT. Protein sequence: CASSWTPGELFF.

This chain uses TRBV10-3 with TRBJ2-7; D not certain. The V gene lost 2 bases and the J gene lost 7 bases, with 9 bases spanning the gap. The CDR3 covers 12 residues. Germline V CDR1 and CDR2: ENHRY, SYGVKD. CDR3 in DNA: TGTGCCATCAGTGAGGGGGATCGAGAGCAGTACGTC. It translates to CAISEGDREQYV.

This clone has a single count. The chain joins TRBV5-1 to TRBJ2-7; D might be TRBD2 (5 bases). V lost 0 bases and J lost 2, with 9 bases in between. The germline V gene encodes CDR1 SGHRS and CDR2 YFSETQ. The CDR3 is 14 residues long. In DNA, the CDR3 is TGCGCCAGCAGCTTGGGGGGAGTCCCCTACGAGCAGTACTTC. This sequence encodes CASSLGGVPYEQYF.

The V call is TRBV15, the J call TRBJ2-1; 8 bases fit TRBD2. The trim removed 3 bases at V and 1 base at J, leaving 8 bases unmatched. From germline, CDR1 is LNHNV and CDR2 YYDKDF (reference sequence). CDR3 length equals 17 residues. CDR3 loop: CATSRAPSGSSYNEQFF. For the CDR3, the DNA is TGTGCCACCAGCAGGGCACCAAGCGGGAGTTCCTACAATGAGCAGTTCTTC.

The CDR3 sequence: CASSRQTGGEGTEAFF. The CDR3 DNA sequence: TGTGCCAGCTCACGTCAGACAGGGGGAGAAGGGACTGAAGCTTTCTTT. The chain carries TRBV18 and TRBJ1-1; TRBD1 matches 9 bases. CDR3 length equals 16 residues. The J segment lost 5 bases and the V segment lost 4 bases, leaving 11 bases of the junction unmatched. CDR1 KGHSH and CDR2 LQKENI come from the germline V gene.

The V call is TRBV18, the J call TRBJ1-1; D remains ambiguous. The V gene's germline CDR1 is KGHSH and CDR2 LQKENI. This CDR3 region has 12 residues. Trimming left V 6 bases short and J 1 base short, with 6 bases between. The CDR3 DNA reads TGTGCCAGCTCCTCCGCGAACACTGAAGCTTTCTTT. The encoded protein is CASSSANTEAFF.

The chain has TRBV5-5 and TRBJ2-3; a weak D match, TRBD2 (6 bases). This CDR3 comprises 16 residues. V was cut by 0 bases and J by 0 bases, with 11 bases left in between. CDR1 is SGHKS, CDR2 YYEKEE, per germline (reference sequence). CDR3 nucleotide sequence: TGTGCCAGCAGCTTGGGGAGGGCAACTAGCACAGATACGCAGTATTTT. This codes for CASSLGRATSTDTQYF.

CDR3 sequence: CASSLRLPKSEQYF. Written as DNA, the CDR3 is TGTGCCAGCAGTCTAAGACTCCCGAAAAGCGAGCAGTACTTC. The rearrangement links TRBV27 to TRBJ2-7; D gene ambiguous. Deletions cut 5 bases from V and 6 bases from J, with 17 bases between. Germline V gene lookup returns CDR1 MNHEY and CDR2 SMNVEV (reference sequence). The CDR3 loop spans 14 amino acids.

This clone was observed once. The rearrangement links TRBV6-5 to TRBJ2-2; perhaps TRBD1 as D (5 bases). The CDR3 extends over 15 amino acids. V was trimmed by 0 bases and J by 4 bases, leaving 9 bases between them. Germline assignment: CDR1 MNHEY and CDR2 SVGAGI. Here the CDR3 reads CASSYSHGATGELFF. The CDR3 nucleotides read TGTGCCAGCAGTTACTCGCATGGGGCCACCGGGGAGCTGTTTTTT.

Details on this clone: Other DNA variants within this sample encode the same CDR3. CDR3 nucleotide sequence: TGTGCCAGCAGCTTAGGCGGGGATAGCAATCAGCCCCAGCATTTT. Translation gives CASSLGGDSNQPQHF. The chain joins TRBV11-3 to TRBJ1-5; no reliable D call. V lost 1 base and J 0 bases, leaving 7 bases between the germline ends. Germline CDR1 reads SGHNT; CDR2 reads YENEEA. The CDR3 extends over 15 amino acids.

The chain recombines TRBV15 with TRBJ2-5, with no clear D. V dropped 0 bases and J dropped 3 bases, with 8 bases sitting between them. Germline lookup yields CDR1 LNHNV and CDR2 YYDKDF (reference sequence). CDR3 size: 14 residues. CDR3 DNA: TGTGCCACCAGCAGAGATCGGGCGGAAGAGACCCAGTACTTC. Protein: CATSRDRAEETQYF.

The chain is built from TRBV28 and TRBJ1-5, with 8 bases aligning to TRBD1. Germline assignment: CDR1 MDHEN and CDR2 SYDVKM. J was trimmed by 7 bases and V by 5 bases; bases with no gene match: 7. The CDR3 is 14 residues long. As DNA, the CDR3 is TGTGCCAGCAGTCGTGGACAGGGAAGACAGCCCCAGCATTTT. Protein product: CASSRGQGRQPQHF.

This chain joins TRBV5-1 and TRBJ2-5; D not resolved. The germline V gene has CDR1 SGHRS and CDR2 YFSETQ. There are 13 residues in the CDR3. Trimming pared 2 bases from V and 1 base from J, leaving 6 bases between. The CDR3: CASSFGPQETQYF. Here the CDR3 DNA reads TGCGCCAGCAGCTTTGGACCCCAAGAGACCCAGTACTTC.

The chain carries TRBV5-1 and TRBJ1-4; TRBD1 matches at 9 bases. V lost 2 bases and J lost 14; bases outside the gene matches: 10. The CDR3 length is 14 residues. Germline lookup yields CDR1 SGHRS and CDR2 YFSETQ. This CDR3 is CASSFLSGQGQLFF. In DNA, the CDR3 is TGCGCCAGCAGCTTTTTGTCAGGACAGGGGCAGCTGTTTTTT.

The rearrangement links TRBV6-6 to TRBJ1-1; D uncertain. CDR1 and CDR2 (germline): MNHNY, SVGAGI (reference sequence). The length of the CDR3 is 14 residues. The germline V and J ends were trimmed by 5 bases and 0 bases, with 10 bases remaining between them. CDR3 protein: CASSPFGVNTEAFF. The CDR3 bases are TGTGCCAGCAGTCCCTTTGGAGTGAACACTGAAGCTTTCTTT.

The rearrangement joins TRBV18 to TRBJ2-5; the D is unclear. V was clipped by 2 bases and J by 5 bases, with 12 bases between them. Germline CDR1 KGHSH, CDR2 LQKENI. This CDR3 has 14 residues. CDR3 sequence: CASSPNQQYETQYF. DNA of the CDR3: TGTGCCAGCTCACCAAATCAACAGTACGAGACCCAGTACTTC. Drawing the rest from reference TRBV18 and TRBJ2-5, the complete variable domain is NAGVMQNPRHLVRRRGQEARLRCSPMKGHSHVYWYRQLPEEGLKFMVYLQKENIIDESGMPKERFSAEFPKEGPSILRIQQVVRGDSAAYFCASSPNQQYETQYFGPGTRLLVL.

The chain carries TRBV7-4 and TRBJ2-6; possibly TRBD1 for D (6 bases). This CDR3 is 21 amino acids long. CDR1 is SGHVT, CDR2 SQSDAQ, per germline. The V and J ends lost 1 base and 0 bases respectively, with 22 bases between them. The CDR3 region has the DNA TGTGCCAGCAGCTTAGGGGACAAGGATGGGCAGCCGCGCTCTGGGGCCAACGTCCTGACTTTC. Translation gives CASSLGDKDGQPRSGANVLTF.

The CDR3 bases are TGTGCCAGTAGTAGGCAAGGACAATTAGGGTCTGGAGCTTTCTTT. The encoded protein is CASSRQGQLGSGAFF. The V call is TRBV19, the J call TRBJ1-1; a possible D gene is TRBD1 (5 bases). The V end lost 4 bases, the J end lost 10 bases, and 22 bases lay between the germline ends. Germline V gene sequence: CDR1 LNHDA, CDR2 SQIVND (reference sequence). The CDR3 totals 15 residues.

The chain links TRBV10-3 to TRBJ2-1; D may be TRBD2 (6 bases). This CDR3 is 14 amino acids long. Germline CDR1 reads ENHRY; CDR2 reads SYGVKD. With 7 bases removed from V and 2 bases from J, the gap between germline ends came to 12 bases. The CDR3 spells CAITLAQTYNEQFF. The CDR3 DNA is TGTGCCATCACGCTAGCGCAAACCTACAATGAGCAGTTCTTC.

This clone was counted only a few times. The chain joins TRBV19 to TRBJ1-5; 10 nucleotides line up with TRBD1. With V trimmed by 7 bases and J by 6 bases, 12 bases remained unmatched. The CDR3 consists of 16 residues. CDR1 and CDR2 (germline): LNHDA, SQIVND (reference sequence). CDR3 bases: TGTGCCAGTAACGACCGGGACAGGGGTGCAATTCAGCCCCAGCATTTT. It translates to CASNDRDRGAIQPQHF.